Sequencing of this T cell receptor beta chain was carried out in a study of T cells in Graves' hyperthyroidism and ophthalmopathy. This CDR3 contains 16 residues. With V trimmed by 6 bases and J by 4 bases, 7 bases remained unmatched. CDR1 MNHNS and CDR2 SASEGT come from the germline V gene. Researchers amplified the TCR beta CDR3 regions from RNA transcripts. First-round RT-PCR of the TCR CDR3 relied on the HTBI primer set. TCRdb passed the multiplex PCR reads through MiXCR, listing each CDR3 protein once. The sample shows a few hundred thousand distinct CDR3 sequences, roughly 50% of them seen only once. Study results and caveats: Stable hyperthyroidism and ophthalmopathy were separated using 13 V-J signatures.

Ten or more counts support this clonotype. Antigen unknown. Exclusion of a patient resulted from uncontrolled infection, other autoimmune disease, pregnancy or lactation. The source material was peripheral blood or thyroid tissue (not recorded which). This chain joins TRBV6-1 and TRBJ2-6; 9 nucleotides match TRBD1. This sequence originates from a woman aged 18-29 years with Graves' hyperthyroidism. The CDR3 region is CASRSGTGNGANVLTF. The CDR3 DNA reads TGTGCCAGCAGGTCCGGGACAGGGAACGGGGCCAACGTCCTGACTTTC.